What follows is one T cell receptor (beta chain) and its context. V lost 4 bases, J lost 5 bases, and 19 bases lay in between. The V gene's germline CDR1 is SGHRS and CDR2 YFSETQ. The CDR3 contains 15 residues. The data originate from a study of blood T cell repertoires in COVID-19. Study at large: Donors in the United States, Italy and Spain gave samples during acute or convalescent COVID-19. Sources were T cells, B-cell-depleted T cells, or PBMCs; the material itself was cDNA or gDNA.

In the original analysis: Estimated nucleated cell counts came from reference gene primer amplification. Profiled with immunoSEQ multiplex PCR; TCRdb holds only in-frame clones, not every one. The V and J calls and clone size were taken over from that table, and D and trimming were inferred from the DNA. The sample includes 160,000 or so clones, 85% to 90% seen only once; the top ten take 10%. Seattle patient enrollment occurred during active infection, with longitudinal follow-up thereafter. Material: peripheral blood. The rearrangement links TRBV5-1 to TRBJ2-7, with D tentatively TRBD1 (7 bases). The TCR was taken from an older woman with COVID-19, enrolled during active disease. In DNA, the CDR3 is TGCGCCAGCAGCCCAGGGGGGCAGGCGCGGGACGAGCAGTACTTC. Protein sequence: CASSPGGQARDEQYF.